The 15 T cell receptor beta chains below all came from one sample that was sequenced in a study of T cell repertoires and Cas9 in healthy adults (dated by TCRdb to 2016 to 2019). Library preparation was by the immunoSEQ multiplex PCR assay. TCRdb holds this immuneACCESS table with in-frame rearrangements only. Some clones are missing; in checked studies, unresolved V genes explain under half, and the rest has no known cause. Recorded for this sample are 20,000 to 25,000 clones; about 92% of them occurred a single time. Roughly 0.7% of the sample is held by the ten biggest clonotypes. The source material was CD4+ effector T cells (CD127+, CD25-, CD137-, CD154-) from PBMCs; culture status not recorded. These receptors all stem from a human donor in good health.

This sequence joins TRBV5-1 and TRBJ2-2; the D is unclear. Trimming took off 4 bases at V and 0 bases at J, with 10 bases between the two ends. CDR3 length: 15 amino acids. Germline V CDR1 and CDR2: SGHRS, YFSETQ. This CDR3 is CASSPRDPNTGELFF. CDR3 DNA sequence: TGCGCCAGCAGCCCGAGAGACCCGAACACCGGGGAGCTGTTTTTT.

The rearrangement links TRBV6-5 to TRBJ2-5; TRBD1 might be the D (6 bases). Between the trimmed V and J ends, which lost 5 bases and 5 bases, there was a span of 9 bases. Per the germline V gene, CDR1 is MNHEY and CDR2 is SVGAGI. The CDR3 extends over 12 amino acids. The CDR3 region is CASSQGWETQYF. In nucleotides, the CDR3 is TGTGCCAGCAGTCAGGGGTGGGAGACCCAGTACTTC.

This chain links TRBV7-9 with TRBJ2-2; 10 positions match TRBD2. CDR1 and CDR2 from the germline V gene are SEHNR and FQNEAQ (reference sequence). Trimming cost V 5 bases and J 1 base; bases outside gene matches: 1. This CDR3 contains 15 residues. The chain's CDR3 is CASSPSGGNTGELFF. CDR3 bases: TGTGCCAGCAGCCCTAGCGGGGGGAACACCGGGGAGCTGTTTTTT.

This clone was counted once. J is TRBJ2-5 and V is TRBV2; D possibly corresponds to TRBD1 (6 bases). The CDR3 length is 14 residues. The V end lost 4 bases, the J end lost 6 bases, and 15 bases lay between the germline ends. Germline assignment: CDR1 SNHLY and CDR2 FYNNEI. The CDR3 protein is CASSVGRGIQTQYF. CDR3 bases: TGTGCCAGCAGTGTCGGCAGGGGCATTCAGACCCAGTACTTC.

This clone was recorded a few times. V usage is TRBV19 and J usage is TRBJ1-5; 9 nucleotides align to TRBD1. The V gene end was trimmed by 5 bases and the J gene end by 1 base; junction bases not matched to a gene: 3. CDR1 is LNHDA, CDR2 SQIVND, per germline (reference sequence). This CDR3 comprises 15 residues. The CDR3 reads CASSLQGASNQPQHF. In nucleotides, the CDR3 is TGTGCCAGTAGTCTACAGGGGGCGAGCAATCAGCCCCAGCATTTT. The full variable domain, its missing parts supplied by reference TRBV19 and TRBJ1-5, is DGGITQSPKYLFRKEGQNVTLSCEQNLNHDAMYWYRQDPGQGLRLIYYSQIVNDFQKGDIAEGYSVSREKKESFPLTVTSAQKNPTAFYLCASSLQGASNQPQHFGDGTRLSIL.

This chain links TRBV7-2 with TRBJ1-6, with D maybe TRBD1 (6 bases). CDR1 and CDR2 from the germline V gene are SGHTA and FQGNSA. Trimming left V 2 bases short and J 14 bases short, with 16 bases between. The length of the CDR3 is 14 residues. The CDR3, as DNA: TGTGCCAGCAGCTTACAGGGGCTGGAAATGTCCCTCCACTTT. This gives the protein CASSLQGLEMSLHF.

The chain combines TRBV7-9 with TRBJ2-3; a weak D match, TRBD2 (6 bases). Germline-derived CDR1 and CDR2 are SEHNR and FQNEAQ (reference sequence). CDR3 length equals 13 residues. Trimming took 4 bases from V and 5 from J, leaving 10 bases between them. CDR3 sequence (DNA): TGTGCCAGCAGCTCTAATAGCGGAGATACGCAGTATTTT. It encodes CASSSNSGDTQYF.

This chain links TRBV6-5 with TRBJ1-4, with D perhaps TRBD1 (5 bases). There are 13 residues in the CDR3. V shed 8 bases and J shed 4 bases, with 11 bases lying between them. Germline lookup yields CDR1 MNHEY and CDR2 SVGAGI. The CDR3 loop is CASSTALNEKLFF. CDR3 nucleotide sequence: TGTGCCAGCTCGACAGCCCTTAATGAAAAACTGTTTTTT.

This chain uses TRBV7-9 with TRBJ1-4, with a possible D match to TRBD1 (5 bases). V dropped 5 bases and J dropped 1 base, with 20 bases sitting between them. Germline lookup yields CDR1 SEHNR and CDR2 FQNEAQ (reference sequence). The CDR3 covers 18 residues. The CDR3: CASSARPSRAETNEKLFF. The CDR3, as DNA: TGTGCCAGCAGCGCCCGACCGTCCAGGGCGGAAACTAATGAAAAACTGTTTTTT.

The CDR3 sequence is CASSSITDYEQYF. Here the CDR3 DNA reads TGCGCCAGCAGCTCGATCACAGATTACGAGCAGTACTTC. The rearrangement joins TRBV5-1 to TRBJ2-5; D is ambiguous. Gene TRBJ2-7 matches the end of the DNA better, so the J call may be wrong. The CDR3 totals 13 residues. Germline values: CDR1 SGHRS, CDR2 YFSETQ.

The chain couples TRBV5-1 to TRBJ1-1; TRBD1 might be the D (6 bases). The CDR3 has 15 amino acids. Trimming removed 4 bases from V and 2 bases from J, with 15 bases in between. Per the germline V gene, CDR1 is SGHRS and CDR2 is YFSETQ. Here the CDR3 DNA reads TGCGCCAGCAGCCTGTTGACAGGTGATAACACTGAAGCTTTCTTT. Translation: CASSLLTGDNTEAFF.

The V and J genes are TRBV2 and TRBJ2-2, with D unresolved. Deletions cut 6 bases from V and 3 bases from J, with 11 bases between. The CDR3 consists of 14 residues. Germline CDR1 SNHLY, CDR2 FYNNEI. DNA of the CDR3: TGTGCCAGCAGGGCCCTCGGAGACACCGGGGAGCTGTTTTTT. Its protein product is CASRALGDTGELFF.

This clone was seen a single time. The chain employs TRBV2 and TRBJ1-5; TRBD1 matches at 9 bases. J lost 4 bases, V lost 5 bases, and 3 bases had no gene match. CDR1 and CDR2 from the germline V gene are SNHLY and FYNNEI. This CDR3 is built from 14 residues. The CDR3 DNA follows: TGTGCCAGCAGTTCCGACAGGGGGAATCAGCCCCAGCATTTT. It encodes CASSSDRGNQPQHF.

In its sample, this clone was seen a few times. V usage is TRBV5-6 and J usage is TRBJ2-7; TRBD1 aligns across 8 bases. Germline-derived CDR1 and CDR2 are SGHDT and YYEEEE. The J segment lost 1 base and the V segment lost 2 bases, leaving 5 bases of the junction unmatched. The CDR3 is 15 residues long. This CDR3 is CASSLGQGLSYEQYF. The CDR3 DNA is TGTGCCAGCAGCTTAGGACAGGGCCTTTCCTACGAGCAGTACTTC.

The genes are TRBV18 and TRBJ2-6; TRBD1 matches at 10 bases. V lost 1 base, J lost 1 base, and 1 base stayed unmatched. The CDR3 runs to 17 residues. The germline V gene encodes CDR1 KGHSH and CDR2 LQKENI. The CDR3 loop is CASSPLGQGSGANVLTF. In DNA form, the CDR3 reads TGTGCCAGCTCACCACTGGGACAGGGGTCTGGGGCCAACGTCCTGACTTTC. Full variable domain (rest looked up from reference TRBV18 and TRBJ2-6): NAGVMQNPRHLVRRRGQEARLRCSPMKGHSHVYWYRQLPEEGLKFMVYLQKENIIDESGMPKERFSAEFPKEGPSILRIQQVVRGDSAAYFCASSPLGQGSGANVLTFGAGSRLTVL.